This T cell receptor (beta chain) is from a study of shared clonotypes between healthy human individuals. Study summary: Each donor had three CD4 naive, three CD4 memory, two CD8 naive and one CD8 memory plate.

Study results and limitations: Shared clonotypes: about 5% naive CD4, approximately 3.4% naive CD8, over 2% memory CD4, about 0.4% memory CD8.

Note on this clone: Antigen specificity is unknown.

It was across several immunoSEQ plates that each subset's genomic DNA was evenly split. In the original processing: Owing to the provision of junction-only sequences devoid of quality scores by immunoSEQ, filtering differed. Profiling relied on immunoSEQ multiplex PCR, and the TCRdb table lists in-frame clones only, not all of them. From that table come the V and J calls and clone size; the DNA was used to work out D and trimming. The sample consists of 2 million to 2.5 million clones, more than 90% of them appearing once. The V and J ends lost 5 bases and 3 bases, in that order; junction bases with no gene match: 6. The CDR3 covers 15 residues. In germline, CDR1 is SGHVS, CDR2 FQNEAQ.

The sequence came from a man aged 18 to 29 in good health. The chain recombines TRBV7-8 with TRBJ1-5, with 8 bases matching TRBD1. Sequenced sample: naive CD4+ T cells sorted from blood. The subset: CD45RA+ positively selected. The CDR3 DNA follows: TGTGCCAGCAGCCAAGGACAGGGATACAATCAGCCCCAGCATTTT. It translates to CASSQGQGYNQPQHF.